The 4 T cell receptor beta chains presented below share a single source sample, sequenced in a study of shared clonotypes between healthy human individuals (dated by TCRdb to 2020 to 2021). CD8 naive samples were CD45RO-negative cells positively selected for CCR7, giving a CD45RA+CCR7+ population that excluded TemRA cells. The library was built by means of the immunoSEQ multiplex PCR assay. TCRdb stores this immuneACCESS table with in-frame sequences only. Part of the clones is absent; in the studies checked, under half of the shortfall reflects unresolved V genes, and no reason is known for the rest. This sample is represented by about 550,000 clones; about 95% of them were singletons. The top ten clones comprise 0.11% of the sample. The source material was naive CD8+ T cells sorted from blood. What the cell subset or site label conveys for this sample: CD45RA+CCR7+. These receptor sequences come from a woman under 40 in good health.

The chain links TRBV5-4 to TRBJ1-4; 9 bases agree with TRBD1. With V trimmed by 3 bases and J by 5 bases, 2 bases remained unmatched. Germline V gene data show CDR1 as SGHNT and CDR2 as YYREEE (reference sequence). This CDR3 is built from 14 residues. CDR3 residues: CASSYGQGNEKLFF. The CDR3 nucleotides read TGTGCCAGCAGCTACGGACAGGGGAATGAAAAACTGTTTTTT. The full variable domain, completed using reference TRBV5-4 and TRBJ1-4, is ETGVTQSPTHLIKTRGQQVTLRCSSQSGHNTVSWYQQALGQGPQFIFQYYREEENGRGNFPPRFSGLQFPNYSSELNVNALELDDSALYLCASSYGQGNEKLFFGSGTQLSVL.

This rearrangement joins TRBV28 to TRBJ2-1; TRBD2 agrees at 9 bases. Trimming cost V 4 bases and J 4 bases; bases outside gene matches: 5. CDR3 length equals 15 residues. Germline values: CDR1 MDHEN, CDR2 SYDVKM. The CDR3 coding sequence is TGTGCCAGCAGTTCTCGGACTAGCGCGTACAATGAGCAGTTCTTC. This sequence encodes CASSSRTSAYNEQFF.

This chain uses TRBV2 with TRBJ2-3; no firm D call. CDR3 length: 11 residues. From germline, CDR1 is SNHLY and CDR2 FYNNEI. V lost 5 bases to trimming and J lost 3 bases, with 3 bases between them. CDR3 bases: TGTGCCAGCAGTCCTACAGATACGCAGTATTTT. It encodes CASSPTDTQYF. The entire variable domain, with the rest obtained from reference TRBV2 and TRBJ2-3, is as follows: EPEVTQTPSHQVTQMGQEVILRCVPISNHLYFYWYRQILGQKVEFLVSFYNNEISEKSEIFDDQFSVERPDGSNFTLKIRSTKLEDSAMYFCASSPTDTQYFGPGTRLTVL.

V gene TRBV28 combines with J gene TRBJ1-2; 7 nucleotides agree with TRBD1. The CDR3 runs to 13 residues. The germline gives CDR1 MDHEN, CDR2 SYDVKM. Germline trimming cut 6 bases from V and 4 bases from J; bases unmatched to any gene: 5. CDR3 amino acids: CASSTTGSYGYTF. The CDR3 coding sequence is TGTGCCAGCAGCACGACAGGGTCCTATGGCTACACCTTC.